Each of the 25 T cell receptor beta chains below was sequenced from the same sample in a study of blood T cells in healthy people across ages. The second PCR ran about 6 to 12 cycles with a sample-barcoded 5' primer and J-beta primers. TCRdb processed the 5' RACE reads anew with MiXCR; each CDR3 protein has one entry. The sample contains around 1,000,000 distinct CDR3 sequences, approximately 25% of which appear only once. These data were likewise used in another study, on T cells of mothers and their children.

Sequenced: blood. All receptors derive from a girl aged 2-10 years in good health.

The CDR3 nucleotides read TGTGCCAGCAGCTCCCATGGTACAGATACGCAGTATTTT. It is translated as CASSSHGTDTQYF. This chain uses TRBV7-8 with TRBJ2-3; D is undetermined. V dropped 4 bases and J dropped 3 bases, with 8 bases sitting between them. CDR3 length equals 13 residues. Germline values: CDR1 SGHVS, CDR2 FQNEAQ.

This clonotype showed up just a few times. V is TRBV7-3 and J is TRBJ2-4, with 8 bases lining up with TRBD1. The CDR3 loop spans 12 amino acids. Unmatched junction bases numbered 0, after V lost 3 bases and J lost 8 bases. Germline assignment: CDR1 SGHTA and CDR2 FQGTGA. Here the CDR3 DNA reads TGTGCCAGCAGCTTGACAGGGGACATTCAGTACTTC. It specifies CASSLTGDIQYF.

This clonotype has a handful of counts. J is TRBJ2-1 and V is TRBV28; 7 positions match TRBD1. V shed 2 bases and J 4 bases; nucleotides not matched to a gene: 11. The CDR3 covers 17 residues. Germline CDR1 and CDR2: MDHEN and SYDVKM. The CDR3 here is CASSLNRGQGEYNEQFF. In DNA form, the CDR3 reads TGTGCCAGCAGTTTAAATAGGGGGCAGGGAGAGTACAATGAGCAGTTCTTC.

This sequence joins TRBV11-2 and TRBJ1-4; 7 nucleotides match TRBD1. Trimming removed 2 bases from V and 5 bases from J; junction bases left unmatched: 8. CDR1 is SGHAT, CDR2 FQNNGV, per germline. CDR3 length equals 16 residues. CDR3 nucleotide sequence: TGTGCCAGCAGCTTACGTGCGGGACAGATGAATGAAAAACTGTTTTTT. It is translated as CASSLRAGQMNEKLFF.

The rearrangement uses TRBV12-5 and TRBJ1-4, with D uncertain. This CDR3 contains 20 residues. Trimming removed 3 bases at V and 6 bases at J, with 29 bases between. Looked up from germline, CDR1 is LGHNT and CDR2 is FRNRAP. DNA for the CDR3: TGTGCTAGTGGTTTCCAAGTGGAAGGTGCTCCTAACCCCCGGGATGAAAAACTGTTTTTT. It is translated as CASGFQVEGAPNPRDEKLFF.

CDR3 protein: CASSMGRTGMNTEAFF. The CDR3 DNA sequence: TGCGCCAGCAGCATGGGTCGAACAGGGATGAACACTGAAGCTTTCTTT. This rearrangement joins TRBV5-1 to TRBJ1-1; possibly TRBD1 for D (6 bases). The CDR3 runs to 16 residues. V lost 4 bases and J lost 0, with 16 bases in between. Germline lookup yields CDR1 SGHRS and CDR2 YFSETQ.

The genes are TRBV5-1 and TRBJ2-7; a weak D match, TRBD1 (7 bases). In germline, CDR1 is SGHRS, CDR2 YFSETQ. Trimming cost V 3 bases and J 2 bases, with 18 bases left between them. The CDR3 spans 16 residues. CDR3 protein: CASSSRTEGTAYEQYF. The CDR3 nucleotides are TGCGCCAGCAGCTCTAGGACGGAGGGGACAGCCTACGAGCAGTACTTC. Full variable domain (missing parts from reference TRBV5-1 and TRBJ2-7): KAGVTQTPRYLIKTRGQQVTLSCSPISGHRSVSWYQQTPGQGLQFLFEYFSETQRNKGNFPGRFSGRQFSNSRSEMNVSTLELGDSALYLCASSSRTEGTAYEQYFGPGTRLTVT.

The V gene is TRBV20-1, the J gene TRBJ2-7, with D possibly matching TRBD2 (5 bases). There are 12 residues in the CDR3. Germline-derived CDR1 and CDR2 are DFQATT and SNEGSKA (reference sequence). The V gene lost 1 base and the J gene lost 5 bases, with 9 bases spanning the gap. CDR3 protein: CSARGMRDEQYF. The CDR3 nucleotides are TGCAGTGCTAGAGGTATGCGGGACGAGCAGTACTTC.

The table lists this clonotype with a few counts. The V call is TRBV20-1, the J call TRBJ2-1; no clear D gene. In germline, CDR1 is DFQATT, CDR2 SNEGSKA (reference sequence). V lost 7 bases to trimming and J lost 6 bases, with 7 bases between them. The CDR3 covers 10 residues. This chain's CDR3 is CSVWGNEQFF. For the CDR3, the DNA is TGCAGTGTGTGGGGCAATGAGCAGTTCTTC.

This clonotype was seen a few times. The chain links TRBV7-8 to TRBJ2-3; 14 nucleotides align to TRBD2. V trimming: 6 bases; J trimming: 0 bases; junction bases outside the gene matches: 8. Germline loops: CDR1 SGHVS, CDR2 FQNEAQ. CDR3 size: 18 residues. CDR3 loop: CASSSTSGGEISTDTQYF. DNA of the CDR3: TGTGCCAGCAGTTCGACTAGCGGGGGGGAAATAAGCACAGATACGCAGTATTTT. The full variable domain, rest sourced from reference TRBV7-8 and TRBJ2-3, is GAGVSQSPRYKVAKRGQDVALRCDPISGHVSLFWYQQALGQGPEFLTYFQNEAQLDKSGLPSDRFFAERPEGSVSTLKIQRTQQEDSAVYLCASSSTSGGEISTDTQYFGPGTRLTVL.

The chain links TRBV20-1 to TRBJ2-4, with 7 positions matching TRBD2. Germline-derived CDR1 and CDR2 are DFQATT and SNEGSKA (reference sequence). This CDR3 is built from 14 residues. After removal of 2 bases from V and 5 bases from J, the junction contained 6 bases not matched to a gene. DNA of the CDR3: TGCAGTGCTAGATTACCGGGACTACAAAACATTCAGTACTTC. Residues: CSARLPGLQNIQYF.

This clonotype was seen only once. The genes are TRBV12-3 or TRBV12-4 and TRBJ2-1; D is ambiguous. The CDR3 has 12 amino acids. Between the trimmed V and J ends, which lost 5 bases and 10 bases, there was a span of 12 bases. In DNA, the CDR3 is TGTGCCAGCAGTCCCGCCCCTAGAGAGCAGTTCTTC. Translating gives CASSPAPREQFF.

This chain joins TRBV2 and TRBJ2-5, with TRBD2 matching 9 bases. Germline V gene lookup returns CDR1 SNHLY and CDR2 FYNNEI. CDR3 length equals 15 residues. The V gene end was trimmed by 6 bases and the J gene end by 4 bases; junction bases not matched to a gene: 9. CDR3 sequence: CASRATIAGVETQYF. The CDR3 DNA reads as TGTGCCAGCAGGGCCACCATAGCGGGAGTAGAGACCCAGTACTTC.

This clonotype was observed a few times. This sequence joins TRBV13 and TRBJ2-3, with D possibly being TRBD2 (5 bases). Trimming took off 1 base at V and 2 bases at J, with 10 bases between the two ends. The V gene's germline CDR1 is PRHDT and CDR2 FYEKMQ (reference sequence). CDR3 length: 15 amino acids. The CDR3 is CASSLERENTDTQYF. CDR3 coding DNA: TGTGCCAGCAGCTTAGAGAGGGAGAACACAGATACGCAGTATTTT.

This clonotype was counted only a few times. The V and J genes are TRBV5-1 and TRBJ1-1; tentative D call: TRBD1 (5 bases). The CDR3 runs 15 residues. Deletions cut 0 bases from V and 4 bases from J, with 13 bases between. Germline-derived CDR1 and CDR2 are SGHRS and YFSETQ. The CDR3 DNA sequence: TGCGCCAGCAGCTTGGGGGTAGGGGCTACCACTGAAGCTTTCTTT. It codes for CASSLGVGATTEAFF.

This clonotype was picked up a small number of times. V gene TRBV7-2 combines with J gene TRBJ2-1; no clear D. Between the trimmed V and J ends, which lost 1 base and 4 bases, there was a span of 11 bases. Germline CDR1 SGHTA, CDR2 FQGNSA. The CDR3 spans 15 residues. The DNA for the CDR3 is TGTGCCAGCAGCTTAGAAGGATACGGTTACAATGAGCAGTTCTTC. This sequence encodes CASSLEGYGYNEQFF. Full variable domain (rest looked up from reference TRBV7-2 and TRBJ2-1): GAGVSQSPSNKVTEKGKDVELRCDPISGHTALYWYRQSLGQGLEFLIYFQGNSAPDKSGLPSDRFSAERTGGSVSTLTIQRTQQEDSAVYLCASSLEGYGYNEQFFGPGTRLTVL.

The sample holds a few counts of this clonotype. The chain employs TRBV13 and TRBJ2-2; 10 positions agree with TRBD2. The CDR3 spans 16 residues. Per germline, CDR1 PRHDT and CDR2 FYEKMQ (reference sequence). With V trimmed by 7 bases and J by 1 base, 6 bases remained unmatched. CDR3 protein: CASISRTSGNTGELFF. In nucleotides, the CDR3 is TGTGCCAGCATCTCCCGGACTAGCGGGAACACCGGGGAGCTGTTTTTT.

This sequence joins TRBV5-5 and TRBJ2-5; D may be TRBD2 (6 bases). CDR1 SGHKS and CDR2 YYEKEE come from the germline V gene (reference sequence). V lost 3 bases and J lost 5, with 14 bases in between. The CDR3 extends over 14 amino acids. DNA for the CDR3: TGTGCCAGCAGCTCCCTGACTAGTGGGGAGACCCAGTACTTC. This translates into CASSSLTSGETQYF.

This clonotype turned up a few times. This chain links TRBV7-3 with TRBJ2-3; 7 bases align to TRBD2. The length of the CDR3 is 17 residues. V lost 1 base and J lost 0; bases outside the gene matches: 7. Germline V gene data show CDR1 as SGHTA and CDR2 as FQGTGA. The CDR3: CASSLRVASGSTDTQYF. DNA for the CDR3: TGTGCCAGCAGCTTAAGGGTGGCTAGCGGTAGCACAGATACGCAGTATTTT.

This clonotype was found a few times. The chain employs TRBV12-3 or TRBV12-4 and TRBJ1-1; D is undetermined. CDR3 size: 13 residues. Trimming removed 4 bases from V and 6 bases from J, with 12 bases in between. The CDR3 here is CASSYGDVSEAFF. The DNA for the CDR3 is TGTGCCAGCAGTTACGGGGATGTATCTGAAGCTTTCTTT.

This clonotype turned up a few times. J is TRBJ1-1 and V is TRBV29-1; D might be TRBD1 (5 bases). The CDR3 has 10 residues. The germline V gene encodes CDR1 SQVTM and CDR2 ANQGSEA. Between the trimmed V and J ends, which lost 6 bases and 6 bases, there was a span of 8 bases. The CDR3 reads CSVGTSEAFF. CDR3 nucleotide sequence: TGCAGCGTCGGGACGTCTGAAGCTTTCTTT.

The genes are TRBV15 and TRBJ1-5; tentatively, D is TRBD1 (6 bases). Germline CDR1 is LNHNV and CDR2 is YYDKDF (reference sequence). The CDR3 spans 13 residues. Trimming took 0 bases from V and 10 from J, leaving 10 bases between them. The CDR3 coding sequence is TGTGCCACCAGCAGAGATTACAGGGTACCCCAGCATTTT. It codes for CATSRDYRVPQHF. The full variable domain, with the rest looked up from reference TRBV15 and TRBJ1-5, is DAMVIQNPRYQVTQFGKPVTLSCSQTLNHNVMYWYQQKSSQAPKLLFHYYDKDFNNEADTPDNFQSRRPNTSFCFLDIRSPGLGDTAMYLCATSRDYRVPQHFGDGTRLSIL.

In this sample, this clonotype turned up a few times. The chain is built from TRBV6-5 and TRBJ2-5; D ambiguous. Near its end, the DNA agrees better with TRBJ2-7, so the J call may be wrong. CDR3 size: 13 residues. Germline V gene lookup returns CDR1 MNHEY and CDR2 SVGAGI. The CDR3 region is CASTPDPAYEQYF. CDR3 nucleotide sequence: TGTGCCAGCACCCCCGACCCCGCCTACGAGCAGTACTTC.

This chain joins TRBV20-1 and TRBJ1-6; D unclear. CDR1 is DFQATT, CDR2 SNEGSKA, per germline (reference sequence). This CDR3 comprises 14 residues. V gave up 1 base and J gave up 9 bases, with 13 bases separating them. In nucleotides, the CDR3 is TGCAGTGCTAGAGTTGGAGAACTGGGTTCACCCCTCCACTTT. Translation: CSARVGELGSPLHF.

This rearrangement joins TRBV4-2 to TRBJ2-4; TRBD2 matches at 8 bases. Germline V gives CDR1 LGHNA, CDR2 YNFKEQ. CDR3 size: 18 residues. V lost 0 bases, J lost 4 bases, and 11 bases stayed unmatched. DNA for the CDR3: TGTGCCAGCAGCCAAGACCAGGCGGGAGGCGGAATAAAAAACATTCAGTACTTC. Translated: CASSQDQAGGGIKNIQYF.